The 10 T cell receptor beta chains reported below all come from one sample, sequenced in a study of blood T cell repertoires in COVID-19. Sequenced by immunoSEQ multiplex PCR; TCRdb stores in-frame clones only, minus some. The sample consists of hundreds of thousands of clones, about nine tenths of them appearing once. Input material: PBMCs or T cells enriched from blood (not recorded which). The receptors shown here come from a woman in her late teens or twenties who had recovered from COVID-19.

This clone was counted a single time. DNA of the CDR3: TGTGCCAGCAGCTTTTGGGACAGCGGCTATGGCTACACCTTC. Translated: CASSFWDSGYGYTF. This rearrangement joins TRBV11-2 to TRBJ1-2; 7 bases fit TRBD1. Germline-derived CDR1 and CDR2 are SGHAT and FQNNGV. This CDR3 comprises 14 residues. After removal of 3 bases from V and 4 bases from J, the junction contained 5 bases not matched to a gene.

The chain links TRBV7-9 to TRBJ2-7, with D possibly TRBD2 on 5 matching bases. V was shortened by 8 bases and J by 3 bases, with 11 bases between the two germline ends. This CDR3 is 12 amino acids long. Germline CDR1 SEHNR, CDR2 FQNEAQ (reference sequence). The CDR3: CASGSSSYEQYF. CDR3 in DNA: TGTGCCAGCGGATCTAGCAGCTACGAGCAGTACTTC.

The chain employs TRBV11-2 and TRBJ2-3; TRBD2 is a possible D gene (5 bases). The CDR3 extends over 14 amino acids. Germline loops: CDR1 SGHAT, CDR2 FQNNGV. V was pared by 5 bases and J by 6 bases, with 15 bases between. CDR3 region: CASSLRGTGDTQYF. The CDR3 DNA reads as TGTGCCAGCAGCCTCCGAGGAACGGGGGATACGCAGTATTTT.

The chain joins TRBV6-5 to TRBJ2-3; TRBD2 is a possible D gene (5 bases). Germline values: CDR1 MNHEY, CDR2 SVGAGI. The CDR3 sequence is 13 residues long. V lost 6 bases to trimming and J lost 2 bases, with 9 bases between them. CDR3 DNA sequence: TGTGCCAGCAGACTAGAGAACACAGATACGCAGTATTTT. Its protein is CASRLENTDTQYF.

The chain joins TRBV4-2 to TRBJ2-3; TRBD2 matches at 12 bases. The CDR3 spans 18 residues. With 6 bases clipped from V and 2 bases from J, the junction kept 12 bases outside the gene matches. Per the germline V gene, CDR1 is LGHNA and CDR2 is YNFKEQ. The DNA for the CDR3 is TGTGCCAGCAGTCCCACCCCCGGACTAGCGGGATTCACAGATACGCAGTATTTT. Its protein product is CASSPTPGLAGFTDTQYF.

This chain joins TRBV28 and TRBJ1-2; 8 bases fit TRBD1. V lost 6 bases to trimming and J lost 6 bases; unmatched junction nucleotides: 12. Germline V gene lookup returns CDR1 MDHEN and CDR2 SYDVKM. The CDR3 totals 15 residues. In nucleotides, the CDR3 is TGTGCCAGCAGCCGAGACCTGGGACAGGTGAATGGCTACACCTTC. Amino acid sequence: CASSRDLGQVNGYTF.

The chain employs TRBV4-2 and TRBJ1-1; tentatively, D is TRBD1 (5 bases). The CDR3 loop spans 15 amino acids. The V gene's germline CDR1 is LGHNA and CDR2 YNFKEQ. Between the trimmed V and J ends, which lost 0 bases and 0 bases, there was a span of 8 bases. The CDR3 here is CASSQEGVMNTEAFF. CDR3 sequence (DNA): TGTGCCAGCAGCCAAGAAGGGGTGATGAACACTGAAGCTTTCTTT.

The chain carries TRBV7-9 and TRBJ1-2; a weak D match, TRBD1 (5 bases). V lost 5 bases, J lost 11 bases, and 18 bases lay in between. The CDR3 consists of 13 residues. The germline V gene encodes CDR1 SEHNR and CDR2 FQNEAQ (reference sequence). The CDR3 DNA reads TGTGCCAGCAGCCACGACCGGAACAGGAGATACACCTTC. Residues: CASSHDRNRRYTF.

The V gene is TRBV7-8, the J gene TRBJ1-1, with D perhaps TRBD1 (6 bases). Trimming stripped 5 bases from V and 8 bases from J, with 18 bases between. The germline gives CDR1 SGHVS, CDR2 FQNEAQ. This CDR3 spans 14 amino acids. CDR3 amino acids: CASSHLGGQGEAFF. The CDR3 region has the DNA TGTGCCAGCAGCCATTTGGGGGGGCAAGGCGAAGCTTTCTTT.

The chain recombines TRBV6-1 with TRBJ1-1; D uncertain. Germline V gene sequence: CDR1 MNHNS, CDR2 SASEGT. Trimming took 7 bases from V and 4 from J, leaving 19 bases between them. The CDR3 spans 15 residues. The CDR3 nucleotides read TGTGCCAGCAATGACCGGGTTTCGGCGAGCACTGAAGCTTTCTTT. Translated, it gives CASNDRVSASTEAFF.